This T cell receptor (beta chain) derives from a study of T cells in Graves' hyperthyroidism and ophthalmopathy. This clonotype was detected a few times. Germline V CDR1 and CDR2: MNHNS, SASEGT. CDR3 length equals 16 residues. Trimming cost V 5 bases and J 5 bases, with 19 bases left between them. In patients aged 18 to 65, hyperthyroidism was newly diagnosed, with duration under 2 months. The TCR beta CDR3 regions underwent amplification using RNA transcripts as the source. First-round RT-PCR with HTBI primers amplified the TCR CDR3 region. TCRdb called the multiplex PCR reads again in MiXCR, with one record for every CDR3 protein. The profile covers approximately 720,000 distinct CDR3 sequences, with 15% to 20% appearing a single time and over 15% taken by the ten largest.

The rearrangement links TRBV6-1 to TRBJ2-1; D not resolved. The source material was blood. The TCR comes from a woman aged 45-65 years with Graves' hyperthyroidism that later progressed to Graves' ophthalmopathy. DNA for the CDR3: TGTGCCAGCAGTTATCCCTCTCGGGCGGCGCACAATGAGCAGTTCTTC. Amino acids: CASSYPSRAAHNEQFF.